These 19 T cell receptor beta chains came from one sample sequenced in a study of cytomegalovirus exposure and HLA in healthy donors. Assay used: immunoSEQ multiplex PCR; TCRdb lists only in-frame clones, some missing. The top ten hold roughly 0.83% of the sample, which has about 360,000 clones, roughly 89% seen once. Sequencing was carried out using PBMCs. These receptors were collected from a young woman in good health and CMV-seronegative.

V is TRBV5-4 and J is TRBJ2-3, with TRBD2 matching over 11 bases. The CDR3 spans 17 residues. Germline V CDR1 and CDR2: SGHNT, YYREEE (reference sequence). The V segment lost 0 bases and the J segment 0 bases; nucleotides outside the gene matches: 3. CDR3 in DNA: TGTGCCAGCAGCTTGGTCACTAGCGGGGGTAGCACAGATACGCAGTATTTT. It is translated as CASSLVTSGGSTDTQYF. Together with reference TRBV5-4 and TRBJ2-3, the CDR3 gives the full variable domain: ETGVTQSPTHLIKTRGQQVTLRCSSQSGHNTVSWYQQALGQGPQFIFQYYREEENGRGNFPPRFSGLQFPNYSSELNVNALELDDSALYLCASSLVTSGGSTDTQYFGPGTRLTVL.

The J gene is TRBJ1-5, the V gene TRBV2; 12 positions match TRBD1. This CDR3 region has 15 residues. V lost 7 bases to trimming and J lost 5 bases; unmatched junction nucleotides: 6. Germline lookup yields CDR1 SNHLY and CDR2 FYNNEI. The chain's CDR3 is CASTAGQGAYQPQHF. The CDR3 coding sequence is TGTGCCAGCACCGCGGGACAGGGGGCCTATCAGCCCCAGCATTTT.

This chain connects TRBV15 to TRBJ1-5; weak D call: TRBD1 (5 bases). Trimming removed 3 bases at V and 4 bases at J, with 25 bases between. The CDR3 consists of 19 residues. CDR1 LNHNV and CDR2 YYDKDF come from the germline V gene (reference sequence). Here the CDR3 reads CATSRRPLPTADRNQPQHF. As DNA, the CDR3 is TGTGCCACCAGCAGGAGGCCCTTACCGACAGCCGATAGAAATCAGCCCCAGCATTTT.

The chain links TRBV9 to TRBJ1-2; D may be TRBD1 (6 bases). The CDR3 has 20 amino acids. Germline values: CDR1 SGDLS, CDR2 YYNGEE. Trimming shortened V by 3 bases and J by 0 bases, and 27 bases separated the two germline ends. The CDR3 bases are TGTGCCAGCAGCGCAGCCGATTGGACAGTCAGGGACGATACTAACTATGGCTACACCTTC. This gives the protein CASSAADWTVRDDTNYGYTF.

This sequence joins TRBV6-1 and TRBJ1-1; D remains ambiguous. CDR1 and CDR2 from the germline V gene are MNHNS and SASEGT. Trimming stripped 8 bases from V and 2 bases from J, with 12 bases between. The CDR3 runs to 13 residues. CDR3 sequence: CASRVGRNTEAFF. CDR3 DNA sequence: TGTGCCAGCCGGGTTGGGAGAAACACTGAAGCTTTCTTT.

CDR3 region: CASSFDSSSYNEQFF. CDR3 nucleotides: TGTGCCAGCAGCTTCGACTCTAGCTCCTACAATGAGCAGTTCTTC. The chain recombines TRBV11-2 with TRBJ2-1; unclear D gene. Germline loops: CDR1 SGHAT, CDR2 FQNNGV. The germline V and J ends were trimmed by 3 bases and 0 bases, with 9 bases remaining between them. The CDR3 contains 15 residues.

This chain connects TRBV15 to TRBJ2-1; possible D gene TRBD2, 5 bases. CDR1 LNHNV and CDR2 YYDKDF come from the germline V gene (reference sequence). V lost 0 bases, J lost 4 bases, and 7 bases lay in between. The CDR3 runs 14 residues. In DNA form, the CDR3 reads TGTGCCACCAGCAGAGATGGCGGGTACAATGAGCAGTTCTTC. Its translation is CATSRDGGYNEQFF. The whole variable domain, remainder taken from reference TRBV15 and TRBJ2-1, is DAMVIQNPRYQVTQFGKPVTLSCSQTLNHNVMYWYQQKSSQAPKLLFHYYDKDFNNEADTPDNFQSRRPNTSFCFLDIRSPGLGDTAMYLCATSRDGGYNEQFFGPGTRLTVL.

The V gene is TRBV7-7, the J gene TRBJ2-7, with D perhaps matching TRBD1 (5 bases). Per germline, CDR1 SSHAT and CDR2 FNYEAQ (reference sequence). The CDR3 has 13 residues. The V gene lost 4 bases and the J gene lost 1 base, with 8 bases spanning the gap. CDR3 sequence: CASSSRGSYEQYF. In DNA, the CDR3 is TGTGCCAGCAGCTCTAGGGGTTCCTACGAGCAGTACTTC.

The rearrangement links TRBV4-2 to TRBJ2-7; 7 bases are a match to TRBD2. After removal of 6 bases from V and 2 bases from J, the junction contained 7 bases not matched to a gene. The length of the CDR3 is 14 residues. Germline V gene sequence: CDR1 LGHNA, CDR2 YNFKEQ. The CDR3 region is CASSRVGGTYEQYF. Here the CDR3 DNA reads TGTGCCAGCAGTCGGGTCGGGGGGACCTACGAGCAGTACTTC.

The chain uses TRBV27 and TRBJ2-5; D possibly corresponds to TRBD2 (6 bases). CDR1 is MNHEY and CDR2 is SMNVEV in the germline V gene (reference sequence). Trimming pared 6 bases from V and 2 bases from J, leaving 10 bases between. CDR3 length: 13 amino acids. Here the CDR3 reads CASSHGGQETQYF. CDR3 nucleotide sequence: TGTGCCAGCAGCCATGGGGGGCAAGAGACCCAGTACTTC.

This chain uses TRBV7-9 with TRBJ2-5; tentative D call: TRBD2 (5 bases). The CDR3 runs to 14 residues. Germline-derived CDR1 and CDR2 are SEHNR and FQNEAQ (reference sequence). V lost 0 bases to trimming and J lost 5 bases, with 10 bases between them. CDR3 loop: CASSLAGVEETQYF. The CDR3 nucleotides are TGTGCCAGCAGCTTAGCGGGAGTGGAGGAGACCCAGTACTTC.

The chain has TRBV2 and TRBJ2-5; 9 nucleotides agree with TRBD1. CDR1 SNHLY and CDR2 FYNNEI come from the germline V gene. The CDR3 sequence is 15 residues long. J lost 4 bases, V lost 6 bases, and 9 bases had no gene match. The CDR3 here is CASSLGQGWRETQYF. The CDR3 bases are TGTGCCAGCAGCTTGGGACAGGGATGGCGAGAGACCCAGTACTTC. Using reference TRBV2 and TRBJ2-5 for the parts outside the CDR3, the full variable domain is EPEVTQTPSHQVTQMGQEVILRCVPISNHLYFYWYRQILGQKVEFLVSFYNNEISEKSEIFDDQFSVERPDGSNFTLKIRSTKLEDSAMYFCASSLGQGWRETQYFGPGTRLLVL.

The chain employs TRBV5-1 and TRBJ2-7; perhaps TRBD1 as D (5 bases). CDR1 and CDR2 from the germline V gene are SGHRS and YFSETQ. V was pared by 1 base and J by 3 bases, with 11 bases between. The CDR3 sequence is 14 residues long. Here the CDR3 reads CASSLRGRDYEQYF. In DNA form, the CDR3 reads TGCGCCAGCAGCTTGAGGGGAAGGGACTACGAGCAGTACTTC.

The chain links TRBV7-9 to TRBJ2-7, with D possibly matching TRBD2 (5 bases). Per germline, CDR1 SEHNR and CDR2 FQNEAQ (reference sequence). Trimming took off 6 bases at V and 5 bases at J, with 11 bases between the two ends. The CDR3 is 12 residues long. CDR3 nucleotides: TGTGCCAGCAGTTCTAACGGGAACGAGCAGTACTTC. This translates into CASSSNGNEQYF.

This chain links TRBV18 with TRBJ2-5; 8 bases are a match to TRBD2. V was pared by 3 bases and J by 2 bases, with 11 bases of the junction left unmatched. The CDR3 has 17 residues. CDR1 KGHSH and CDR2 LQKENI come from the germline V gene. CDR3 nucleotide sequence: TGTGCCAGCTCACCCTACTCTAGCGGGTACCGACAAGAGACCCAGTACTTC. Encoded protein: CASSPYSSGYRQETQYF.

This clone was detected a few times. This chain connects TRBV2 to TRBJ2-7; no definite D call. The germline gives CDR1 SNHLY, CDR2 FYNNEI. This CDR3 is built from 11 residues. Trimming took off 4 bases at V and 4 bases at J, with 5 bases between the two ends. The CDR3 region is CASSAGYEQYF. The CDR3 bases are TGTGCCAGCAGTGCCGGGTACGAGCAGTACTTC. The full variable domain, in which reference TRBV2 and TRBJ2-7 provide the parts outside the CDR3, is EPEVTQTPSHQVTQMGQEVILRCVPISNHLYFYWYRQILGQKVEFLVSFYNNEISEKSEIFDDQFSVERPDGSNFTLKIRSTKLEDSAMYFCASSAGYEQYFGPGTRLTVT.

The sample holds one count of this clone. The chain joins TRBV29-1 to TRBJ2-6, with TRBD1 matching 8 bases. Germline V gene data show CDR1 as SQVTM and CDR2 as ANQGSEA. The V and J ends lost 6 bases and 2 bases, in that order; junction bases with no gene match: 3. The CDR3 has 14 residues. The CDR3 DNA reads TGCAGCGTCCGGACAGGGACTGGGGCCAACGTCCTGACTTTC. Its protein product is CSVRTGTGANVLTF.

This chain uses TRBV30 with TRBJ2-7; perhaps TRBD2 as D (6 bases). Germline CDR1 is GTSNPN and CDR2 is SVGIG (reference sequence). Trimming pared 3 bases from V and 3 bases from J, leaving 12 bases between. This CDR3 comprises 13 residues. CDR3 nucleotide sequence: TGTGCCTGGAGAGGGTTGGGAGGCTACGAGCAGTACTTC. This gives the protein CAWRGLGGYEQYF.

The chain joins TRBV6-1 to TRBJ1-2, with 9 nucleotides matching TRBD1. V lost 6 bases to trimming and J lost 3 bases; unmatched junction nucleotides: 8. There are 15 residues in the CDR3. Germline CDR1 reads MNHNS; CDR2 reads SASEGT. The chain's CDR3 is CASRDQTGGYYGYTF. CDR3 DNA: TGTGCCAGCAGGGACCAGACAGGGGGATACTATGGCTACACCTTC.